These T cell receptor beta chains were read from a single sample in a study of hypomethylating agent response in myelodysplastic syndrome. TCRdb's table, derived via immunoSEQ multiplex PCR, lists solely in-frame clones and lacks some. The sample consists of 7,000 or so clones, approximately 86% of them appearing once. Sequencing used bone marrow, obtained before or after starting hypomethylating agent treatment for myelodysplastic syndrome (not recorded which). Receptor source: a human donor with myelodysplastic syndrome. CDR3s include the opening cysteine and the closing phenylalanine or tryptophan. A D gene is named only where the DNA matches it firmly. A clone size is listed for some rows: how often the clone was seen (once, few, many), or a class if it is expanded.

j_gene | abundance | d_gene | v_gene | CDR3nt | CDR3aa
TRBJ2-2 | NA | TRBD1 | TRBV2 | TGTGCCAGCAGACCTGGGCAGGGGGCCACCGGGGAGCTGTTTTTT | CASRPGQGATGELFF
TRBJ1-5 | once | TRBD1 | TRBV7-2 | TGTGCCAGCAGCTTCGACAGGGGCAGCAATCAGCCCCAGCATTTT | CASSFDRGSNQPQHF
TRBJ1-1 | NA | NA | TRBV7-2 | TGTGCCAGCACCCGGGTCCCGGGAGGAGCTGAAGCTTTCTTT | CASTRVPGGAEAFF
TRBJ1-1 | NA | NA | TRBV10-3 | TGTGCCATCAGGTGGACAGAGAACACTGAAGCTTTCTTT | CAIRWTENTEAFF
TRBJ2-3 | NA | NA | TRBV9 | TGTGCCAGCAGCGTAGGGTCAGATACGCAGTATTTT | CASSVGSDTQYF
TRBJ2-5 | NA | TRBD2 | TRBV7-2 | TGTGCCAGCAGCAGCACCCTAGCGGGGGGCCAAGAGACCCAGTACTTC | CASSSTLAGGQETQYF
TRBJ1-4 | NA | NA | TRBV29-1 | TGCAGCGCCCGCGTAGGCGAAAAACTGTTTTTT | CSARVGEKLFF
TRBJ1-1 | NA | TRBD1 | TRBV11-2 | TGTGCCAGCAGCTTAGATCCGGGAACAGGGGCAGGAGCTTTCTTT | CASSLDPGTGAGAFF
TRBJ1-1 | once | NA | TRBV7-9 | TGTGCCAGCAGCTTAAGCACTGAAGCTTTCTTT | CASSLSTEAFF
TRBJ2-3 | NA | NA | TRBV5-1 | TGCGCCAGCATAACCGGCGGGGGCGGAGGGACAGATACGCAGTATTTT | CASITGGGGGTDTQYF
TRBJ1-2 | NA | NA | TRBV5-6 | TGTGCCAGCAGCTTGGAGGCAGCGTTAACAGGCTACACCTTC | CASSLEAALTGYTF
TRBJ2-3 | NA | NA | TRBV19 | TGTGCCACCCGGGGGTTGGGAGATACGCAGTATTTT | CATRGLGDTQYF
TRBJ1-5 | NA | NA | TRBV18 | TGTGCCAGCTCACCACTCGGGGTGGATCAGCCCCAGCATTTT | CASSPLGVDQPQHF
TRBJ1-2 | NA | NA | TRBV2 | TGTGCCAGCAGTGTATCGACACAGGGCCCCTATGGCTACACCTTC | CASSVSTQGPYGYTF
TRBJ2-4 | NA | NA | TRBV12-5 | TGTGCTAGTGGTATCACAGGGTCAGACATTCAGTACTTC | CASGITGSDIQYF
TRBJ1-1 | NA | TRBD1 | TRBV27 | TGTGCCAGCAGGTCGACAGGGCTTACTGAAGCTTTCTTT | CASRSTGLTEAFF
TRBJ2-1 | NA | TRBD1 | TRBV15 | TGTGCCACCAGCAGGGGTGGGACAGGGGGAACTAACAATGAGCAGTTCTTC | CATSRGGTGGTNNEQFF
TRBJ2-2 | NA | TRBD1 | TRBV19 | TGTGCCAGTACCGACAGGGCTGTCACCGGGGAGCTGTTTTTT | CASTDRAVTGELFF
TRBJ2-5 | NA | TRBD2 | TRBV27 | TGTGCCAGCAGTTTTCCCCTAGCGGGGGGGCCGGGGGAGACCCAGTACTTC | CASSFPLAGGPGETQYF
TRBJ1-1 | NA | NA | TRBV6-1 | TGTGCCAGCAGTGAAGCGCCAGGGGTGGATGTAGCTTTCTTT | CASSEAPGVDVAFF
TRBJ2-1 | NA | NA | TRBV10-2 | TGCGCCAGCAGTGACGACAGCCGAAGCTCCTACAATGAGCAGTTCTTC | CASSDDSRSSYNEQFF
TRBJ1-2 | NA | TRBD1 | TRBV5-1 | TGCGCCAGCAGCGGGGGACAGGCTTATATCTATGGCTACACCTTC | CASSGGQAYIYGYTF
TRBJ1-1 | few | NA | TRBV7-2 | TGTGCCAGCAGCTTAGAGAGCACTGAAGCTTTCTTT | CASSLESTEAFF
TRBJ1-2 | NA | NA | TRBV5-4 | TGTGCCAGCAGCTTGGGGGGGGACTTTGGCTACACCTTC | CASSLGGDFGYTF
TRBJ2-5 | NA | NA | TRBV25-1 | TGTGCCAGCAGCGAAAGGGGGTATTCATGGGAGACCCAGTACTTC | CASSERGYSWETQYF
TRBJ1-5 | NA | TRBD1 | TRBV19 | TGTGCCAGTAGCTCCGGGACAGGGGGCCAAAATCAGCCCCAGCATTTT | CASSSGTGGQNQPQHF
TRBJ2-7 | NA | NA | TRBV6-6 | TGTGCCAGCAGTGCCCCGGGGGCGAGGGGCTACGAGCAGTACTTC | CASSAPGARGYEQYF
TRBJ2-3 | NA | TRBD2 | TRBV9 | TGTGCCAGCAGCGTAAGCGGACTAGCGGGGGGCTTAAGCACAGATACGCAGTATTTT | CASSVSGLAGGLSTDTQYF
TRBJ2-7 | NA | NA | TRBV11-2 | TGTGCCAGCAGCTACGCCGGGCATGCCTACGAGCAGTACTTC | CASSYAGHAYEQYF
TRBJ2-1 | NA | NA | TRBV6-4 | TGTGCCAGCAGTGACTCGGGGCTAGAATACAATGAGCAGTTCTTC | CASSDSGLEYNEQFF
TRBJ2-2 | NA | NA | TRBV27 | TGTGCCAGCAGTTTTACGGTACCCATTACCGGGGAGCTGTTTTTT | CASSFTVPITGELFF
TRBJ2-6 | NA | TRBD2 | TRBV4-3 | TGCGCCAGCAGCCCCCGACTAGCGGTGAGCTCTGGGGCCAACGTCCTGACTTTC | CASSPRLAVSSGANVLTF
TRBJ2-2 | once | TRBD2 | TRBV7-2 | TGTGCCAGCAGCCTTCTAAGGGGAGGGGTAGCCGGGGAGCTGTTTTTT | CASSLLRGGVAGELFF
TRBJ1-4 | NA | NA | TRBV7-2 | TGTGCCAGCAGCTTTGATCAGAGGATTGGTGAAAAACTGTTTTTT | CASSFDQRIGEKLFF
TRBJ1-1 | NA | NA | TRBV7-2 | TGTGCCAGCAGCTTTGGTCAGGGGAACACTGAAGCTTTCTTT | CASSFGQGNTEAFF
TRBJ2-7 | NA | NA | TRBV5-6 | TGTGCCAGCAGCTTGGCCAGGGGGGGTTACGAGCAGTACTTC | CASSLARGGYEQYF
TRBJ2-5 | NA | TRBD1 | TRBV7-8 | TGTGCCAGCAGCTTAGTGACGGCAGGGGGATTCGAGACCCAGTACTTC | CASSLVTAGGFETQYF
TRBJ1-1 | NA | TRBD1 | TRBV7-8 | TGTGCCAGCAGCTCGACAGGGAGGACTGAAGCTTTCTTT | CASSSTGRTEAFF
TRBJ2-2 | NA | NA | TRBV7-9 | TGTGCCAGCAGCTCCCCCTTAATGGGGGGTAGGACCGGGGAGCTGTTTTTT | CASSSPLMGGRTGELFF
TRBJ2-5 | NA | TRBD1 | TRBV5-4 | TGTGCCAGCAGAGGACAGGGGCAAGAGACCCAGTACTTC | CASRGQGQETQYF
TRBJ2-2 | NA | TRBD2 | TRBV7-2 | TGTGCCAGCAGCTCGAAGCGGGGGGGGGCCGGGGAGCTGTTTTTT | CASSSKRGGAGELFF
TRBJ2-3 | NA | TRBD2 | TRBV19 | TGTGCCAGTAGTATAGGTTTTACCAGCGGGGGAATAACAGATACGCAGTATTTT | CASSIGFTSGGITDTQYF
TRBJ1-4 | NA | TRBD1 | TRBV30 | TGTGCCTGGGGGACAGATAATGAAAAACTGTTTTTT | CAWGTDNEKLFF
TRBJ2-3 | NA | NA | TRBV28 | TGTGCCAGCCTCCCGAGTCCCGGAGTCACAGATACGCAGTATTTT | CASLPSPGVTDTQYF